The 10 T cell receptor beta chains below were found in one sample sequenced in a study of OX40 agonist ivuxolimab in advanced cancers. Produced via immunoSEQ multiplex PCR; TCRdb's table is partial and in-frame only. The sample consists of about 71,000 clones, roughly 86% of them appearing once. The specimen comprised CD4+ or CD8+ T cells sorted from blood, sampled in a trial of the OX40 agonist ivuxolimab. These receptors were taken from an adult with an advanced solid tumor such as melanoma, head and neck, liver or kidney cancer.

CDR3 DNA sequence: TGTGCCAGCAAGGGACTATCCCAGCACAATGAGCAGTTCTTC. This codes for CASKGLSQHNEQFF. The V call is TRBV2, the J call TRBJ2-1; 7 bases align to TRBD2. The V and J ends lost 7 bases and 5 bases, in that order; junction bases with no gene match: 8. From germline, CDR1 is SNHLY and CDR2 FYNNEI. The CDR3 is 14 residues long.

This clone has only a few counts. The V and J genes are TRBV6-4 and TRBJ1-5, with D possibly being TRBD1 (5 bases). The CDR3 is made up of 12 amino acids. The germline CDR1 and CDR2 sequences are MRHNA and SNTAGT. Trimming cost V 4 bases and J 4 bases, with 5 bases left between them. The CDR3 DNA is TGTGCCAGCAGTGGACAGAATCAGCCCCAGCATTTT. Translation: CASSGQNQPQHF.

The rearrangement links TRBV4-1 to TRBJ2-1; 9 positions agree with TRBD2. V lost 1 base, J lost 5 bases, and 9 bases stayed unmatched. This CDR3 comprises 17 residues. CDR1 is MGHRA, CDR2 YSYEKL, per germline. CDR3 loop: CASSQVSGRRFDNEQFF. As DNA, the CDR3 is TGCGCCAGCAGCCAAGTAAGCGGGAGGAGATTTGACAATGAGCAGTTCTTC.

V gene TRBV2 combines with J gene TRBJ2-5; TRBD2 aligns across 9 bases. CDR1 is SNHLY and CDR2 is FYNNEI in the germline V gene. CDR3 length: 14 residues. The junction had 7 bases not matched to a gene; V was cut back by 8 bases and J by 3 bases. This CDR3 reads CASALAGSKETQYF. The CDR3 nucleotides are TGTGCCAGCGCCCTAGCGGGATCGAAAGAGACCCAGTACTTC.

This chain connects TRBV28 to TRBJ2-7; 9 nucleotides agree with TRBD2. The ends lost 3 bases at V and 3 bases at J; junction bases unmatched: 6. The CDR3 loop spans 15 amino acids. Looked up from germline, CDR1 is MDHEN and CDR2 is SYDVKM. The CDR3 nucleotides read TGTGCCAGCAGTTTCAGCGGGAGGAAAGACTACGAGCAGTACTTC. It specifies CASSFSGRKDYEQYF. Looking up the rest from reference TRBV28 and TRBJ2-7 gives the full variable domain: DVKVTQSSRYLVKRTGEKVFLECVQDMDHENMFWYRQDPGLGLRLIYFSYDVKMKEKGDIPEGYSVSREKKERFSLILESASTNQTSMYLCASSFSGRKDYEQYFGPGTRLTVT.

CDR3 sequence (DNA): TGTGCCAGCAGCCCGGGGCAGGCCGTCTCTGGAAACACCATATATTTT. Its translation: CASSPGQAVSGNTIYF. The chain couples TRBV9 to TRBJ1-3; weak D call: TRBD1 (5 bases). CDR1 and CDR2 from the germline V gene are SGDLS and YYNGEE. The CDR3 spans 16 residues. V shed 4 bases and J shed 0 bases, with 14 bases lying between them.

V and J are TRBV10-3 and TRBJ1-4, with TRBD1 identical over 9 bases. Germline CDR1 ENHRY, CDR2 SYGVKD. J lost 6 bases, V lost 5 bases, and 7 bases had no gene match. The CDR3 is 15 amino acids. The CDR3 is CAISTGGHMDEKLFF. CDR3 DNA: TGTGCCATCAGTACAGGGGGCCACATGGATGAAAAACTGTTTTTT.

This clone was picked up a small number of times. J is TRBJ1-4 and V is TRBV29-1; no clear D gene. Germline values: CDR1 SQVTM, CDR2 ANQGSEA. The CDR3 is made up of 13 amino acids. The V end lost 4 bases, the J end lost 4 bases, and 10 bases lay between the germline ends. CDR3 in amino acids: CSVGGELNEKLFF. DNA for the CDR3: TGCAGCGTTGGCGGGGAGCTTAATGAAAAACTGTTTTTT.

The chain links TRBV7-9 to TRBJ2-1, with D tentatively TRBD2 (6 bases). Trimming left V 0 bases short and J 7 bases short, with 10 bases between. This CDR3 contains 14 residues. The V gene's germline CDR1 is SEHNR and CDR2 FQNEAQ (reference sequence). The CDR3 DNA follows: TGTGCCAGCAGCTTAGCGGGAGGTTGGAATGAGCAGTTCTTC. Translating gives CASSLAGGWNEQFF.

The chain uses TRBV6-1 and TRBJ1-4, with 9 bases aligning to TRBD1. The CDR3 runs to 13 residues. Per the germline V gene, CDR1 is MNHNS and CDR2 is SASEGT. Germline trimming cut 6 bases from V and 8 bases from J; bases unmatched to any gene: 4. The CDR3 DNA reads TGTGCCAGCAGGGACAGGGGCGGGGAAAAACTGTTTTTT. It codes for CASRDRGGEKLFF.